These 11 T cell receptor beta chains originate from one sample sequenced in a study of blood T cells in healthy people across ages. Primed by a sample-barcoded 5' primer and a J-beta primer mix, a second PCR proceeded for 7 to 11 cycles. TCRdb itself ran the 5' RACE reads through MiXCR, one entry per CDR3 protein. Of roughly 1,800,000 distinct CDR3 sequences in the sample, about 49% are singletons; the top ten hold approximately 2%. The sequenced sample was blood. The receptors stem from a woman in her forties in good health.

This chain uses TRBV6-2 or TRBV6-3 with TRBJ1-5; no clear D. The CDR3 covers 14 residues. Trimming removed 8 bases at V and 3 bases at J, with 14 bases between. Per the germline V gene, CDR1 is MNHEY and CDR2 is SVGEGT. The CDR3 nucleotides read TGTGCCAGCGGCCTGGGCAAGTTCAATCAGCCCCAGCATTTT. It specifies CASGLGKFNQPQHF.

The table lists this clonotype with a few counts. The V gene is TRBV7-2, the J gene TRBJ1-2; D may be TRBD1 (6 bases). V lost 6 bases to trimming and J lost 8 bases, with 16 bases between them. This CDR3 has 13 amino acids. Germline-derived CDR1 and CDR2 are SGHTA and FQGNSA. The CDR3 coding sequence is TGTGCCAGCAGTTTAAACCAGGGACAAGGCTACACCTTC. Translating it yields CASSLNQGQGYTF. The variable domain in full, with the rest retrieved from reference TRBV7-2 and TRBJ1-2, is GAGVSQSPSNKVTEKGKDVELRCDPISGHTALYWYRQSLGQGLEFLIYFQGNSAPDKSGLPSDRFSAERTGGSVSTLTIQRTQQEDSAVYLCASSLNQGQGYTFGSGTRLTVV.

The gene calls are TRBV4-1 and TRBJ2-1; maybe TRBD1 (5 bases). CDR1 MGHRA and CDR2 YSYEKL come from the germline V gene. The CDR3 length is 16 residues. The V gene lost 0 bases and the J gene lost 2 bases, with 11 bases spanning the gap. Here the CDR3 reads CASSQEEGAAYNEQFF. The CDR3 DNA follows: TGCGCCAGCAGCCAAGAAGAAGGGGCCGCCTACAATGAGCAGTTCTTC.

A single count supports this clonotype. The chain combines TRBV4-3 with TRBJ2-7; 7 bases map to TRBD1. The CDR3 runs 15 residues. Germline trimming cut 1 base from V and 6 bases from J; bases unmatched to any gene: 9. Germline lookup yields CDR1 LGHNA and CDR2 YSLEER. For the CDR3, the DNA is TGCGCCAGCAGCCAAGCTGTACAGGGGACGTCCGAGCAGTACTTC. Its translation: CASSQAVQGTSEQYF.

This rearrangement joins TRBV6-5 to TRBJ2-4; TRBD2 matches 7 bases. The CDR3 totals 14 residues. Trimming removed 1 base from V and 8 bases from J; junction bases left unmatched: 5. The germline gives CDR1 MNHEY, CDR2 SVGAGI. This chain's CDR3 is CASSYLRGRDIQYF. CDR3 coding DNA: TGTGCCAGCAGTTACTTGCGGGGGAGAGACATTCAGTACTTC.

J is TRBJ1-1 and V is TRBV7-2; TRBD1 matches at 12 bases. V was pared by 5 bases and J by 1 base, with 8 bases of the junction left unmatched. The CDR3 length is 17 residues. Germline-derived CDR1 and CDR2 are SGHTA and FQGNSA. CDR3: CASSRGGTGGGNTEAFF. The CDR3 DNA sequence: TGTGCCAGCAGCCGAGGGGGGACAGGGGGCGGGAACACTGAAGCTTTCTTT. The whole variable domain, filled in from reference TRBV7-2 and TRBJ1-1, reads GAGVSQSPSNKVTEKGKDVELRCDPISGHTALYWYRQSLGQGLEFLIYFQGNSAPDKSGLPSDRFSAERTGGSVSTLTIQRTQQEDSAVYLCASSRGGTGGGNTEAFFGQGTRLTVV.

The chain recombines TRBV4-3 with TRBJ1-1; D is unclear. This CDR3 region has 17 residues. Deletions cut 1 base from V and 4 bases from J, with 19 bases between. The germline V gene encodes CDR1 LGHNA and CDR2 YSLEER. The CDR3 DNA reads TGCGCCAGCAGCCAAGGGTTTGGTCAAACTCGGGGCACTGAAGCTTTCTTT. Translation: CASSQGFGQTRGTEAFF.

The genes are TRBV25-1 and TRBJ2-4, with D unclear. The CDR3 covers 15 residues. Trimming took off 2 bases at V and 0 bases at J, with 8 bases between the two ends. Per the germline V gene, CDR1 is MGHDK and CDR2 is SYGVNS. The CDR3 DNA reads TGTGCCAGCAGTGAAGTCGGAACAGCCAAAAACATTCAGTACTTC. This translates into CASSEVGTAKNIQYF.

Here the CDR3 DNA reads TGTGCCAGCAGCTCCACTCAGGCGTACCGCTATGGCTACACCTTC. This translates into CASSSTQAYRYGYTF. The J gene is TRBJ1-2, the V gene TRBV13; D is unresolved. CDR1 is PRHDT, CDR2 FYEKMQ, per germline (reference sequence). The CDR3 runs 15 residues. The V and J ends lost 4 bases and 4 bases respectively, with 16 bases between them.

A word on this clonotype: One end of the junction does not line up with germline, which may come from a read error. The V call is TRBV6-2 or TRBV6-3, the J call TRBJ2-7; 7 nucleotides match TRBD2. The CDR3 runs 15 residues. Germline V lookup: CDR1 MNHEY, CDR2 SVGEGT. Written as DNA, the CDR3 is TGTGCCGGCAGTTGCCGCCCAGGACTAGCCTACGAGCAGTACTTC. Its translation: CAGSCRPGLAYEQYF.

V and J are TRBV6-5 and TRBJ2-1, with D tentatively TRBD1 (5 bases). The CDR3 is made up of 13 amino acids. V lost 6 bases and J 4 bases, leaving 10 bases between the germline ends. Germline assignment: CDR1 MNHEY and CDR2 SVGAGI. The DNA for the CDR3 is TGTGCCAGCAGAGAAGACAGTTACAATGAGCAGTTCTTC. This sequence encodes CASREDSYNEQFF.